This T cell receptor beta chain was captured in a study of OX40 agonist ivuxolimab in advanced cancers. Study details: Intravenous ivuxolimab at 0.01 to 10 mg/kg was given to patients every 2 weeks.

The germline V gene has CDR1 LNHDA and CDR2 SQIVND (reference sequence). The V gene lost 5 bases and the J gene lost 0 bases, with 10 bases spanning the gap. This CDR3 spans 14 amino acids. Measured with immunoSEQ multiplex PCR; TCRdb has only the in-frame clones, and not every one. The table includes about 46,000 clones, approximately 80% detected once. The chain is built from TRBV19 and TRBJ1-1; no firm D call. The receptor was isolated from an adult with an advanced solid tumor such as melanoma, head and neck, liver or kidney cancer. The material sequenced was CD4+ or CD8+ T cells sorted from blood, taken in a trial of the OX40 agonist ivuxolimab. CDR3 region: CASSRMLLNTEAFF. For the CDR3, the DNA is TGTGCCAGTAGTCGCATGCTTCTGAACACTGAAGCTTTCTTT. Full variable domain (missing parts from reference TRBV19 and TRBJ1-1): DGGITQSPKYLFRKEGQNVTLSCEQNLNHDAMYWYRQDPGQGLRLIYYSQIVNDFQKGDIAEGYSVSREKKESFPLTVTSAQKNPTAFYLCASSRMLLNTEAFFGQGTRLTVV.